This TCR beta chain emerged from a study of cytomegalovirus exposure and HLA in healthy donors. Findings of the study overall: Cytomegalovirus association was listed for about 160 TCR beta chains.

On this clone: Its target is unknown.

V dropped 3 bases and J dropped 5; count of bases not matched to a gene: 7. The CDR3 length is 16 residues. Per germline, CDR1 SGDLS and CDR2 YYNGEE. PCR was performed using 60 Vbeta and 13 Jbeta primers. Only in-frame clones appear in the TCRdb table, and some are missing; sequencing was by immunoSEQ multiplex PCR. The table includes some 98,000 clones, about four fifths detected once. The clonotype comes from a female donor in good health and CMV-seropositive. Material: PBMCs. This sequence joins TRBV9 and TRBJ2-2, with 10 nucleotides matching TRBD1. The CDR3 nucleotides are TGTGCCAGCAGCGCTGCGACAGGGGGCGGAACCGGGGAGCTGTTTTTT. This translates into CASSAATGGGTGELFF.